This T cell receptor (beta chain) was recorded in a study of cytomegalovirus exposure and HLA in healthy donors. Study observations and caveats: Only CMV serostatus was available as immune exposure information. A reported reduction in N-insertions relative to the roughly 610-donor mean was seen in an Asian-associated ancestry cluster in a later analysis. In a later analysis, DRB1 alleles had the most associated TCRs; HLA-C alleles the fewest.

The germline V and J ends were trimmed by 2 bases and 4 bases, with 12 bases remaining between them. This CDR3 region has 14 residues. Per germline, CDR1 MNHEY and CDR2 SMNVEV (reference sequence). With regard to this clone: Its antigen is unidentified.

Amplification used 60 Vbeta primers and 13 Jbeta primers. Data came from immunoSEQ multiplex PCR; TCRdb stores just in-frame clones and leaves some out. The sample lists about 190,000 clones, roughly four fifths occurring once. The V and J genes are TRBV27 and TRBJ2-7, with no clear D. Sample: PBMCs. The source is a woman aged 25 to 45 in good health and CMV-seropositive. The CDR3 nucleotides read TGTGCCAGCAGTTTACTAGGAGACGGATACGAGCAGTACTTC. Translating it yields CASSLLGDGYEQYF.